This T cell receptor (beta chain) was sequenced for a study of blood T cell repertoires in COVID-19. Study-level information: Collection of acute and convalescent COVID-19 samples took place in the United States, Italy and Spain. PBMCs, B-cell-depleted T cells, or T cells provided the cDNA or gDNA that made up the material.

Method: immunoSEQ multiplex PCR; TCRdb's copy keeps in-frame clones and lacks some. The table records 260,000 or so clones, roughly 76% of them present only once. It was during active infection that Seattle patients were enrolled and then longitudinally followed. Germline V gene data show CDR1 as SEHNR and CDR2 as FQNEAQ (reference sequence). Trimming pared 5 bases from V and 1 base from J, leaving 11 bases between. The CDR3 totals 15 residues. The chain links TRBV7-9 to TRBJ1-4; D is perhaps TRBD1 (5 bases). The source material was peripheral blood. The receptor was derived from an elderly woman with COVID-19, enrolled during active disease. CDR3 region: CASSPSGKTNEKLFF. The CDR3 DNA follows: TGTGCCAGCAGCCCCTCAGGGAAAACTAATGAAAAACTGTTTTTT. Together with reference TRBV7-9 and TRBJ1-4, the CDR3 gives the full variable domain: DTGVSQNPRHKITKRGQNVTFRCDPISEHNRLYWYRQTLGQGPEFLTYFQNEAQLEKSRLLSDRFSAERPKGSFSTLEIQRTEQGDSAMYLCASSPSGKTNEKLFFGSGTQLSVL.